The clone carrying this T cell receptor beta chain has a handful of counts. What it binds is unknown. These data originate in a study of regulatory T cells in long-lasting Graves disease. Study as a whole: Graves' disease counted as persistent after over 5 years of antithyroid drugs with positive TSH receptor antibodies. Study-level findings and limits: Persistent disease was characterized by preferential usage of TRBV28, TRBJ1-2 and TRBJ2-5.

V shed 4 bases and J shed 4 bases, with 14 bases lying between them. The germline gives CDR1 SGHNT, CDR2 YYREEE (reference sequence). The CDR3 has 15 amino acids. Arm-PCR of CDR3 regions and iRepertoire HTBI primers were used to build TCR beta libraries. Via MiXCR, TCRdb re-called the multiplex PCR reads, giving one row per CDR3 protein. The sample has hundreds of thousands of distinct CDR3 sequences, around 20% seen once; the top ten hold roughly an eighth. Time point here: persistent/refractory GD, antithyroid drugs over 5 years with positive TRAb. Generation of the TCR library employed RNA extracted from PBMCs. The patient group derived from an endocrinology department in Xi'an, China. Collection of peripheral blood (approximately 9 milliliters) was done using EDTA tubes.

The chain combines TRBV5-4 with TRBJ2-2; D perhaps matches TRBD2 (5 bases). The sequence was obtained from a female donor with Graves disease. Sequencing was performed on peripheral blood mononuclear cells (PBMCs), taken when the disease was refractory, from a patient treated with antithyroid drugs. The CDR3 spells CASSESGMGTGELFF. CDR3 nucleotide sequence: TGTGCCAGCAGCGAGTCCGGGATGGGCACCGGGGAGCTGTTTTTT.